The 32 T cell receptor beta chains below all came from one sample that was sequenced in a study of blood T cell repertoires in COVID-19. Some clones are missing from TCRdb's copy, which holds only in-frame ones; the method was immunoSEQ multiplex PCR. This sample has 100,000 to 150,000 clones; less than 90% occur once, and the top ten carry around 12%. The sample was peripheral blood. The receptors stem from a woman aged 25 to 39 who had recovered from COVID-19.

The chain recombines TRBV7-8 with TRBJ1-2, with a possible D match to TRBD1 (6 bases). CDR1 is SGHVS, CDR2 FQNEAQ, per germline. This CDR3 contains 12 residues. The V end lost 4 bases, the J end lost 8 bases, and 11 bases lay between the germline ends. CDR3 sequence (DNA): TGTGCCAGCAGCTCAAAGGGGGACGGCTACACCTTC. Residues: CASSSKGDGYTF.

The V call is TRBV6-5, the J call TRBJ2-7, with D uncertain. The germline V gene has CDR1 MNHEY and CDR2 SVGAGI. The CDR3 totals 14 residues. Trimming removed 6 bases from V and 3 bases from J, with 15 bases in between. The CDR3, as DNA: TGTGCCAGCAGAAGCATAGCCGGTTTCTACGAGCAGTACTTC. Amino acids: CASRSIAGFYEQYF.

The rearrangement uses TRBV3-1 (or the pseudogene TRBV3-2) and TRBJ2-5, with a weak D call TRBD2 (5 bases). V lost 0 bases to trimming and J lost 3 bases, with 14 bases between them. Germline V gene lookup returns CDR1 LGHDT and CDR2 YNNKEL (reference sequence). This CDR3 region has 16 residues. CDR3 coding DNA: TGTGCCAGCAGCCAAGATTCCAGGCCTAGCAAAGAGACCCAGTACTTC. Its translation is CASSQDSRPSKETQYF.

The rearrangement links TRBV7-6 to TRBJ1-5; 7 nucleotides align to TRBD1. From germline, CDR1 is SGHVS and CDR2 FNYEAQ. The CDR3 extends over 15 amino acids. J was trimmed by 3 bases and V by 5 bases; bases with no gene match: 7. CDR3 region: CASSPARGVNQPQHF. CDR3 coding DNA: TGTGCCAGCAGCCCCGCCAGGGGGGTCAATCAGCCCCAGCATTTT.

This chain connects TRBV18 to TRBJ2-1, with 8 bases matching TRBD2. The CDR3 sequence is 16 residues long. Germline trimming cut 0 bases from V and 6 bases from J; bases unmatched to any gene: 7. CDR1 is KGHSH, CDR2 LQKENI, per germline. CDR3 protein: CASSPPPGGAGNEQFF. The CDR3 DNA reads as TGTGCCAGCTCACCACCCCCCGGGGGGGCAGGCAATGAGCAGTTCTTC.

About this clone: The sample has other DNA sequences that encode this CDR3 too. The chain carries TRBV5-1 and TRBJ1-2, with TRBD1 as a possible D gene (6 bases). Germline loops: CDR1 SGHRS, CDR2 YFSETQ. Trimming left V 4 bases short and J 1 base short, with 8 bases between. CDR3 length: 13 amino acids. CDR3 in amino acids: CASSLDSNYGYTF. The DNA of the CDR3 is TGCGCCAGCAGCCTGGACAGTAACTATGGCTACACCTTC. The entire variable domain, with the rest obtained from reference TRBV5-1 and TRBJ1-2, is as follows: KAGVTQTPRYLIKTRGQQVTLSCSPISGHRSVSWYQQTPGQGLQFLFEYFSETQRNKGNFPGRFSGRQFSNSRSEMNVSTLELGDSALYLCASSLDSNYGYTFGSGTRLTVV.

The CDR3 reads CASSYPGITEAFF. As DNA, the CDR3 is TGTGCCAGCAGTTACCCGGGTATCACTGAAGCTTTCTTT. The chain couples TRBV6-5 to TRBJ1-1; D remains unclear. Germline V gene data show CDR1 as MNHEY and CDR2 as SVGAGI. The CDR3 consists of 13 residues. V shed 2 bases and J shed 4 bases, with 8 bases lying between them.

The V and J genes are TRBV9 and TRBJ2-5, with a tentative D call TRBD2 (6 bases). This CDR3 is built from 15 residues. Trimming removed 3 bases from V and 3 bases from J, with 15 bases in between. Germline assignment: CDR1 SGDLS and CDR2 YYNGEE. The CDR3: CASSARGGVEETQYF. Written as DNA, the CDR3 is TGTGCCAGCAGCGCAAGAGGAGGGGTGGAAGAGACCCAGTACTTC.

The chain carries TRBV9 and TRBJ2-1; D possibly corresponds to TRBD2 (5 bases). V dropped 4 bases and J dropped 0 bases, with 11 bases sitting between them. The CDR3 consists of 15 residues. CDR1 is SGDLS, CDR2 YYNGEE, per germline. CDR3 residues: CASSSSTNSYNEQFF. CDR3 bases: TGTGCCAGCAGCTCATCGACTAACTCCTACAATGAGCAGTTCTTC.

The V gene is TRBV19, the J gene TRBJ1-2; D not certain. Germline-derived CDR1 and CDR2 are LNHDA and SQIVND (reference sequence). This CDR3 contains 14 residues. Trimming stripped 4 bases from V and 2 bases from J, with 11 bases between. CDR3 residues: CASSSGLGNYGYTF. CDR3 in DNA: TGTGCCAGTAGTAGTGGACTGGGGAACTATGGCTACACCTTC.

The genes are TRBV7-2 and TRBJ2-5; TRBD2 agrees at 16 bases. This CDR3 has 15 amino acids. With 4 bases clipped from V and 5 bases from J, the junction kept 1 base outside the gene matches. Germline V gives CDR1 SGHTA, CDR2 FQGNSA. The CDR3 coding sequence is TGTGCCAGCAGCTCGGGACTAGCGGGAGGGGAGACCCAGTACTTC. It translates to CASSSGLAGGETQYF.

V gene TRBV27 combines with J gene TRBJ2-1; TRBD2 matches 10 bases. Germline trimming cut 4 bases from V and 4 bases from J; bases unmatched to any gene: 7. Per germline, CDR1 MNHEY and CDR2 SMNVEV (reference sequence). The CDR3 runs 16 residues. DNA for the CDR3: TGTGCCAGCAGTTCCTCCCTAGCGGGGGCATACAATGAGCAGTTCTTC. It codes for CASSSSLAGAYNEQFF.

J is TRBJ1-1 and V is TRBV2; D might be TRBD1 (6 bases). CDR1 SNHLY and CDR2 FYNNEI come from the germline V gene. V lost 8 bases and J lost 4, with 14 bases in between. This CDR3 comprises 13 residues. The CDR3 here is CASLITGPTEAFF. The CDR3 bases are TGTGCCAGCCTGATTACAGGGCCCACTGAAGCTTTCTTT.

The chain uses TRBV10-3 and TRBJ2-7; D might be TRBD1 (5 bases). The germline V gene has CDR1 ENHRY and CDR2 SYGVKD. V was clipped by 3 bases and J by 2 bases, with 11 bases between them. This CDR3 comprises 14 residues. The chain's CDR3 is CAISDPDSAYEQYF. The CDR3 DNA sequence: TGTGCCATCAGTGACCCTGACAGCGCCTACGAGCAGTACTTC.

The V gene is TRBV2, the J gene TRBJ2-2; 7 bases fit TRBD1. This CDR3 region has 15 residues. After removal of 6 bases from V and 2 bases from J, the junction contained 6 bases not matched to a gene. CDR1 and CDR2 (germline): SNHLY, FYNNEI. The CDR3 DNA follows: TGTGCCAGCAGGGACAGGCGAGGAAACACCGGGGAGCTGTTTTTT. Amino acid sequence: CASRDRRGNTGELFF.

The chain recombines TRBV2 with TRBJ1-1; the D gene is possibly TRBD1 (6 bases). The CDR3 is 14 amino acids. Trimming cost V 8 bases and J 1 base, with 14 bases left between them. Germline assignment: CDR1 SNHLY and CDR2 FYNNEI. CDR3 region: CASRGASGNTEAFF. CDR3 DNA sequence: TGTGCCAGCCGGGGGGCTTCTGGGAACACTGAAGCTTTCTTT.

This rearrangement joins TRBV27 to TRBJ2-2; 9 bases fit TRBD2. This CDR3 is 16 amino acids long. V was pared by 6 bases and J by 5 bases, with 10 bases of the junction left unmatched. The germline gives CDR1 MNHEY, CDR2 SMNVEV (reference sequence). As DNA, the CDR3 is TGTGCCAGCAGGGGAATTAGCGGGAGTGGTACCGGGGAGCTGTTTTTT. As protein: CASRGISGSGTGELFF.

The chain joins TRBV4-1 to TRBJ1-3; no clear D. V was trimmed by 1 base and J by 0 bases, leaving 10 bases between them. This CDR3 spans 16 amino acids. Germline loops: CDR1 MGHRA, CDR2 YSYEKL. The CDR3 sequence: CASSQVPVHSGNTIYF. DNA of the CDR3: TGCGCCAGCAGCCAAGTCCCGGTTCACTCTGGAAACACCATATATTTT.

V and J are TRBV5-1 and TRBJ1-3; possible D gene TRBD1, 6 bases. CDR1 and CDR2 from the germline V gene are SGHRS and YFSETQ. The CDR3 has 15 residues. V lost 0 bases to trimming and J lost 2 bases, with 9 bases between them. CDR3 protein: CASSLEAGAGNTIYF. The CDR3 DNA reads TGCGCCAGCAGCTTGGAGGCAGGGGCTGGAAACACCATATATTTT.

The chain is built from TRBV5-8 and TRBJ1-5; TRBD1 is a possible D gene (5 bases). The CDR3 totals 17 residues. Germline values: CDR1 SGHTS, CDR2 YDEGEE. Deletions cut 1 base from V and 0 bases from J, with 14 bases between. The CDR3 DNA is TGTGCCAGCAGCTTGAATAGGGGAAAAGATAGCAATCAGCCCCAGCATTTT. The encoded protein is CASSLNRGKDSNQPQHF. Full variable domain (missing parts from reference TRBV5-8 and TRBJ1-5): EAGVTQSPTHLIKTRGQQATLRCSPISGHTSVYWYQQALGLGLQFLLWYDEGEERNRGNFPPRFSGRQFPNYSSELNVNALELEDSALYLCASSLNRGKDSNQPQHFGDGTRLSIL.

The genes are TRBV7-2 and TRBJ2-7; 7 bases match TRBD1. Trimming removed 2 bases from V and 5 bases from J; junction bases left unmatched: 6. Per germline, CDR1 SGHTA and CDR2 FQGNSA. CDR3 length: 14 amino acids. This CDR3 reads CASSLRGQRNEQYF. As DNA, the CDR3 is TGTGCCAGCAGCTTAAGGGGACAGCGGAACGAGCAGTACTTC.

This chain links TRBV6-5 with TRBJ2-1, with 9 bases lining up with TRBD2. The CDR3 length is 15 residues. The J segment lost 3 bases and the V segment lost 6 bases, leaving 6 bases of the junction unmatched. In germline, CDR1 is MNHEY, CDR2 SVGAGI. The CDR3 sequence is CASSQGLAVYNEQFF. The CDR3 nucleotides read TGTGCCAGCAGCCAGGGACTAGCTGTCTACAATGAGCAGTTCTTC.

The chain couples TRBV27 to TRBJ2-1, with 8 bases lining up with TRBD1. The germline V gene has CDR1 MNHEY and CDR2 SMNVEV (reference sequence). J gave up 9 bases and V 7 bases, and 11 bases lay outside the gene matches. CDR3 length equals 14 residues. The DNA of the CDR3 is TGTGCCAGCACCATCGGACAGGGTCGTACTGAGCAGTTCTTC. It codes for CASTIGQGRTEQFF.

V is TRBV6-4 and J is TRBJ2-1, with TRBD2 as a possible D gene (6 bases). The germline gives CDR1 MRHNA, CDR2 SNTAGT. CDR3 length equals 15 residues. V was clipped by 6 bases and J by 9 bases, with 21 bases between them. CDR3 bases: TGTGCCAGCAGCCCGGAGGTTAGCGGTGCTTTTGAGCAGTTCTTC. Protein: CASSPEVSGAFEQFF.

The chain recombines TRBV5-5 with TRBJ1-2; D ambiguous. This CDR3 contains 15 residues. Germline lookup yields CDR1 SGHKS and CDR2 YYEKEE (reference sequence). Trimming removed 1 base at V and 1 base at J, with 11 bases between. CDR3 sequence reads: CASSLWAVGNYGYTF. The CDR3 DNA reads TGTGCCAGCAGCTTGTGGGCAGTTGGTAACTATGGCTACACCTTC.

This chain joins TRBV12-3 or TRBV12-4 and TRBJ2-7; TRBD1 matches at 7 bases. The CDR3 contains 13 residues. The V and J ends lost 5 bases and 2 bases, in that order; junction bases with no gene match: 3. CDR3 nucleotides: TGTGCCAGCAGTCGAACAGGGGCCTACGAGCAGTACTTC. This codes for CASSRTGAYEQYF.

This rearrangement joins TRBV6-1 to TRBJ1-1, with 10 bases that match TRBD1. Germline V gene sequence: CDR1 MNHNS, CDR2 SASEGT. CDR3 size: 16 residues. After removal of 2 bases from V and 0 bases from J, the junction contained 3 bases not matched to a gene. The CDR3 loop reads CASSERDRGVNTEAFF. The CDR3 nucleotides are TGTGCCAGCAGTGAACGGGACAGGGGCGTGAACACTGAAGCTTTCTTT.

This chain links TRBV5-6 with TRBJ1-5; 7 bases are shared with TRBD1. The germline gives CDR1 SGHDT, CDR2 YYEEEE. The CDR3 runs to 14 residues. V lost 3 bases, J lost 7 bases, and 7 bases stayed unmatched. The CDR3 here is CASSSSTGPQPQHF. The CDR3 DNA reads TGTGCCAGCAGCTCCTCGACAGGGCCCCAGCCCCAGCATTTT.

This clone has more than one count but fewer than ten. This rearrangement joins TRBV4-1 to TRBJ1-2; a weak D match, TRBD1 (6 bases). The CDR3 runs 14 residues. V lost 0 bases and J lost 6, with 11 bases in between. Germline loops: CDR1 MGHRA, CDR2 YSYEKL. CDR3 sequence (DNA): TGCGCCAGCAGCCAAGATCAGGGGACGGATGGCTACACCTTC. Translating it yields CASSQDQGTDGYTF.

The chain combines TRBV13 with TRBJ2-1, with 8 bases lining up with TRBD2. The CDR3 is 15 amino acids. With 2 bases clipped from V and 7 bases from J, the junction kept 7 bases outside the gene matches. Germline CDR1 is PRHDT and CDR2 is FYEKMQ (reference sequence). The CDR3: CASSLYSGVANEQFF. CDR3 DNA sequence: TGTGCCAGCAGCTTATATAGCGGGGTGGCAAATGAGCAGTTCTTC.

The V call is TRBV19, the J call TRBJ1-2, with TRBD1 matching 9 bases. The CDR3 contains 15 residues. V dropped 4 bases and J dropped 5; count of bases not matched to a gene: 8. Germline V gene lookup returns CDR1 LNHDA and CDR2 SQIVND (reference sequence). The DNA for the CDR3 is TGTGCCAGTAGTAGCCCGGGACAGGGAGAATATGGCTACACCTTC. This encodes CASSSPGQGEYGYTF.

The CDR3 DNA reads as TGTGCCAGCAGTGCGGGACAGATGCAAGAGACCCAGTACTTC. This gives the protein CASSAGQMQETQYF. The chain employs TRBV2 and TRBJ2-5, with TRBD1 identical over 7 bases. Germline values: CDR1 SNHLY, CDR2 FYNNEI. The CDR3 extends over 14 amino acids. J lost 2 bases, V lost 4 bases, and 4 bases had no gene match.